This entry is about one T cell receptor beta chain. PCR was performed using 60 Vbeta and 13 Jbeta primers. Here immunoSEQ multiplex PCR was the method, and the copy in TCRdb shows in-frame clones only, minus some. The table lists about 120,000 clones, over 65% of them singletons. The data derive from a study of cytomegalovirus exposure and HLA in healthy donors. Trimming shortened V by 7 bases and J by 13 bases, and 11 bases separated the two germline ends. CDR3 size: 9 residues. From germline, CDR1 is SGHRS and CDR2 YFSETQ. Healthy bone marrow donors formed the donor group. The V and J genes are TRBV5-1 and TRBJ1-2; no reliable D call. This receptor was taken from a man between 18 and 29 years old in good health and CMV-seropositive. The specimen was PBMCs. The CDR3 region has the DNA TGCGCCAGCCGAACGGGTCTCACCTTC. Its protein is CASRTGLTF. The full variable domain, rest sourced from reference TRBV5-1 and TRBJ1-2, is KAGVTQTPRYLIKTRGQQVTLSCSPISGHRSVSWYQQTPGQGLQFLFEYFSETQRNKGNFPGRFSGRQFSNSRSEMNVSTLELGDSALYLCASRTGLTFGSGTRLTVV.